A selection of T cell receptor beta chains follows, all from one sample in a study of blood T cell repertoires in COVID-19. Assay used: immunoSEQ multiplex PCR; TCRdb lists only in-frame clones, some missing. The sample holds over 400,000 clones, 80% to 90% seen once. Sequences were obtained from peripheral blood. The receptors were sampled from a human donor in a cohort sampled during active COVID-19. CDR3s include the opening cysteine and the closing phenylalanine or tryptophan. A D gene is named only where the DNA matches it firmly. The size of a clone is reported for some rows only, either as once, few or many, or as a class for expanded clones.

v_call: TRBV6-6; d_call: -; j_call: TRBJ1-4; clone_size: -; cdr3_aa: CASSSPNEKLFF; cdr3_nt: TGTGCCAGCAGTAGCCCCAATGAAAAACTGTTTTTT
v_call: TRBV7-9; d_call: -; j_call: TRBJ1-4; clone_size: -; cdr3_aa: CASSLSNEKLFF; cdr3_nt: TGTGCCAGCAGCTTGAGTAATGAAAAACTGTTTTTT
v_call: TRBV2; d_call: -; j_call: TRBJ2-6; clone_size: once; cdr3_aa: CASSSTVSGANVLTF; cdr3_nt: TGTGCCAGCAGCTCTACTGTCTCTGGGGCCAACGTCCTGACTTTC
v_call: TRBV9; d_call: -; j_call: TRBJ2-1; clone_size: -; cdr3_aa: CASSVAIGGPQFF; cdr3_nt: TGTGCCAGCAGCGTAGCGATTGGAGGGCCCCAGTTCTTC
v_call: TRBV11-1; d_call: -; j_call: TRBJ1-1; clone_size: -; cdr3_aa: CASSTSGGNTEAFF; cdr3_nt: TGTGCCAGCAGCACTTCGGGAGGGAACACTGAAGCTTTCTTT
v_call: TRBV3-1/TRBV3-2; d_call: -; j_call: TRBJ2-5; clone_size: -; cdr3_aa: CASSQGPPGSLNEETQYF; cdr3_nt: TGTGCCAGCAGCCAAGGCCCCCCTGGGAGTTTAAACGAAGAGACCCAGTACTTC
v_call: TRBV19; d_call: -; j_call: TRBJ2-7; clone_size: -; cdr3_aa: CASSIQGRSSYEQYF; cdr3_nt: TGTGCCAGTAGTATACAGGGTAGGAGCTCCTACGAGCAGTACTTC
v_call: TRBV10-1; d_call: -; j_call: TRBJ2-4; clone_size: -; cdr3_aa: CASTQRDSRGNIQYF; cdr3_nt: TGCGCCAGCACACAACGGGACTCTCGGGGAAACATTCAGTACTTC
v_call: TRBV3-1/TRBV3-2; d_call: TRBD2; j_call: TRBJ2-1; clone_size: -; cdr3_aa: CASSQVTGTSTDEQFF; cdr3_nt: TGTGCCAGCAGCCAAGTAACCGGGACTAGCACGGATGAGCAGTTCTTC
v_call: TRBV3-1/TRBV3-2; d_call: TRBD1; j_call: TRBJ2-5; clone_size: -; cdr3_aa: CASSPGQEETQYF; cdr3_nt: TGTGCCAGCAGCCCGGGACAGGAAGAGACCCAGTACTTC